These 23 T cell receptor beta chains came from one sample sequenced in a study of blood T cells in healthy people across ages. Sample-barcoded 5' priming and a J-beta primer mix drove a second PCR of roughly 6 to 12 cycles. TCRdb processed the 5' RACE reads anew with MiXCR; each CDR3 protein has one entry. The sample holds about 1.4 million distinct CDR3 sequences, around 59% seen once. Sample: blood. All receptors derive from a young man in good health.

This clonotype was counted only a few times. This chain connects TRBV7-9 to TRBJ2-5; 11 nucleotides match TRBD2. The tail of the sequence fits TRBJ2-7 better, so the J call may be wrong. The CDR3 consists of 14 residues. Germline V CDR1 and CDR2: SEHNR, FQNEAQ (reference sequence). CDR3 DNA: TGTGCCAGCAGTGACACGGGACTAGCGGACGAGCAGTACTTC. It specifies CASSDTGLADEQYF.

The genes are TRBV20-1 and TRBJ1-6; D is ambiguous. Trimming pared 0 bases from V and 7 bases from J, leaving 13 bases between. Per the germline V gene, CDR1 is DFQATT and CDR2 is SNEGSKA (reference sequence). This CDR3 region has 15 residues. The CDR3 DNA reads TGCAGTGCTAGAGATAGAAGGCGGATGAATTCACCCCTCCACTTT. The encoded protein is CSARDRRRMNSPLHF.

CDR3 DNA: TGTGCCAGCAGCTTATCGGCTAGCGGGAGGGAATACGAGCAGTACTTC. As protein: CASSLSASGREYEQYF. The chain combines TRBV7-8 with TRBJ2-7; 12 bases are shared with TRBD2. The germline V gene encodes CDR1 SGHVS and CDR2 FQNEAQ. The trim removed 2 bases at V and 4 bases at J, leaving 6 bases unmatched. The CDR3 covers 16 residues.

V usage is TRBV4-1 and J usage is TRBJ1-1; D is unclear. The CDR3 consists of 14 residues. The V gene's germline CDR1 is MGHRA and CDR2 YSYEKL. V lost 1 base and J 1 base, leaving 7 bases between the germline ends. In DNA form, the CDR3 reads TGCGCCAGCAGCCAAGTTCCAGCGAACACTGAAGCTTTCTTT. Translating gives CASSQVPANTEAFF.

Only a few counts were recorded for this clonotype. The chain recombines TRBV29-1 with TRBJ1-6; D is unresolved. The V end lost 3 bases, the J end lost 9 bases, and 12 bases lay between the germline ends. This CDR3 contains 13 residues. Germline loops: CDR1 SQVTM, CDR2 ANQGSEA. CDR3 bases: TGCAGCGTTGAGCCTTTTAAGGGTTCACCCCTCCACTTT. It codes for CSVEPFKGSPLHF.

This clonotype was observed at least ten times. The chain recombines TRBV27 with TRBJ2-7; possibly TRBD1 or TRBD2 for D (5 bases each). There are 12 residues in the CDR3. The germline V gene encodes CDR1 MNHEY and CDR2 SMNVEV (reference sequence). V lost 1 base and J lost 5, with 6 bases in between. The CDR3 here is CASSLLGDEQYF. In DNA, the CDR3 is TGTGCCAGCAGTTTATTGGGGGACGAGCAGTACTTC.

The chain joins TRBV27 to TRBJ1-1; D perhaps matches TRBD1 (6 bases). Germline CDR1 MNHEY, CDR2 SMNVEV (reference sequence). The CDR3 runs to 14 residues. The ends were cut back, 5 bases at V and 11 bases at J, with 21 bases in the middle. Written as DNA, the CDR3 is TGTGCCAGCAGTCCATGGGCAGGGGCTGGGAAGGCTTTCTTT. Its translation is CASSPWAGAGKAFF.

The chain employs TRBV30 and TRBJ2-7, with 7 bases aligning to TRBD1. The V and J ends lost 7 bases and 2 bases, in that order; junction bases with no gene match: 2. There are 11 residues in the CDR3. Per germline, CDR1 GTSNPN and CDR2 SVGIG (reference sequence). The CDR3 region is CASGTAYEQYF. CDR3 sequence (DNA): TGTGCCTCCGGGACAGCCTACGAGCAGTACTTC.

A few counts support this clonotype. The chain recombines TRBV6-6 with TRBJ1-2; the D gene is possibly TRBD1 (6 bases). The CDR3 extends over 13 amino acids. Trimming left V 7 bases short and J 8 bases short, with 17 bases between. CDR1 and CDR2 from the germline V gene are MNHNY and SVGAGI (reference sequence). The CDR3 is CASTSLQGYGYTF. CDR3 in DNA: TGTGCCAGCACCTCCTTACAGGGTTACGGCTACACCTTC.

The chain employs TRBV20-1 and TRBJ2-7; no clear D gene. V lost 5 bases to trimming and J lost 7 bases, with 18 bases between them. Per germline, CDR1 DFQATT and CDR2 SNEGSKA (reference sequence). The CDR3 totals 13 residues. The CDR3 is CSARLARFREQYF. The DNA for the CDR3 is TGCAGTGCTCGCCTGGCCCGGTTTCGGGAGCAGTACTTC.

This clonotype was detected only once. The V gene is TRBV29-1, the J gene TRBJ2-5, with 10 bases fitting TRBD2. Trimming took 5 bases from V and 5 from J; bases not matched to a gene: 2. CDR3 size: 12 residues. CDR1 and CDR2 (germline): SQVTM, ANQGSEA. CDR3 nucleotides: TGCAGCGTTCTAGCGGGAGAGGAGACCCAGTACTTC. Its translation is CSVLAGEETQYF.

This chain uses TRBV20-1 with TRBJ2-7; 7 bases are shared with TRBD2. The germline gives CDR1 DFQATT, CDR2 SNEGSKA (reference sequence). Trimming removed 0 bases from V and 2 bases from J; junction bases left unmatched: 7. This CDR3 comprises 15 residues. The CDR3 DNA follows: TGCAGTGCTAGAGATCTGACGGGGGGTCCCTACGAGCAGTACTTC. Translating gives CSARDLTGGPYEQYF.

The genes are TRBV5-1 and TRBJ1-3; no firm D call. The CDR3 runs 16 residues. Trimming took off 2 bases at V and 4 bases at J, with 16 bases between the two ends. Germline assignment: CDR1 SGHRS and CDR2 YFSETQ. CDR3 sequence reads: CASSLVTDLPGNTIYF. The CDR3 bases are TGCGCCAGCAGCTTAGTTACGGACTTACCAGGAAACACCATATATTTT.

The DNA for the CDR3 is TGTGCCAGCAGTTTAGGGACTAGCGGAACAGCCTCCTACGAGCAGTACTTC. It encodes CASSLGTSGTASYEQYF. This chain joins TRBV12-3 or TRBV12-4 and TRBJ2-5, with 10 nucleotides matching TRBD2. The J call is in doubt because the DNA end fits TRBJ2-7 better. This CDR3 region has 17 residues.

The chain recombines TRBV2 with TRBJ2-2, with TRBD2 matching over 8 bases. Germline V gene sequence: CDR1 SNHLY, CDR2 FYNNEI. Trimming at V came to 7 bases and at J to 6 bases, leaving 7 bases not matched to a gene. CDR3 length equals 14 residues. The CDR3 protein is CASKLAGGAGELFF. CDR3 nucleotides: TGTGCCAGCAAGCTAGCGGGTGGGGCCGGGGAGCTGTTTTTT.

This rearrangement joins TRBV27 to TRBJ2-5, with a tentative D call TRBD2 (6 bases). With 3 bases removed from V and 4 bases from J, the gap between germline ends came to 15 bases. The CDR3 is 15 residues long. CDR1 MNHEY and CDR2 SMNVEV come from the germline V gene (reference sequence). CDR3 sequence: CASSFVGGNLETQYF. The CDR3 DNA is TGTGCCAGCAGTTTCGTTGGGGGGAACCTAGAGACCCAGTACTTC.

The chain is built from TRBV5-1 and TRBJ1-1; possible D gene TRBD1, 5 bases. Germline V lookup: CDR1 SGHRS, CDR2 YFSETQ. The V and J ends lost 0 bases and 5 bases respectively, with 11 bases between them. The CDR3 spans 14 residues. The CDR3 region is CASSLEGPGTEAFF. Written as DNA, the CDR3 is TGCGCCAGCAGCTTGGAGGGGCCGGGAACTGAAGCTTTCTTT.

The table lists this clonotype with a count of one. The V call is TRBV4-3, the J call TRBJ1-6; perhaps TRBD1 as D (5 bases). The germline gives CDR1 LGHNA, CDR2 YSLEER. The CDR3 spans 14 residues. Deletions cut 1 base from V and 6 bases from J, with 7 bases between. The CDR3 region has the DNA TGCGCCAGCAGCCAAGGGGACGGTAATTCACCCCTCCACTTT. The encoded protein is CASSQGDGNSPLHF.

This clonotype has only a few counts. The rearrangement links TRBV27 to TRBJ2-7, with D hard to call. Germline lookup yields CDR1 MNHEY and CDR2 SMNVEV (reference sequence). V shed 8 bases and J shed 0 bases, with 8 bases lying between them. This CDR3 contains 12 residues. The CDR3 bases are TGTGCCAGCGAGGAGTTCTCCTACGAGCAGTACTTC. This encodes CASEEFSYEQYF.

The rearrangement uses TRBV21-1 and TRBJ2-4; the table's TRBD1 call for D was not verified on the DNA. TRBV21-1 is a pseudogene locus. CDR3 length: 17 residues. The CDR3 coding sequence is TGTGCCAGCAGCAAAGCTCAGGCGCTGCTTCCCGAAAACATTCAGTACTTC. This codes for CASSKAQALLPENIQYF.

At least ten counts were recorded for this clonotype. The rearrangement uses TRBV6-5 and TRBJ1-2; tentative D call: TRBD1 (6 bases). CDR3 length equals 13 residues. The germline V gene encodes CDR1 MNHEY and CDR2 SVGAGI. V dropped 8 bases and J dropped 8 bases, with 18 bases sitting between them. The CDR3 loop reads CASRGAGGDGYTF. In DNA form, the CDR3 reads TGTGCCAGCCGGGGGGCAGGCGGCGACGGCTACACCTTC.

This rearrangement joins TRBV6-2 or TRBV6-3 to TRBJ2-1; D is unclear. This CDR3 comprises 12 residues. The germline V gene encodes CDR1 MNHEY and CDR2 SVGEGT. V dropped 6 bases and J dropped 9 bases, with 12 bases sitting between them. The CDR3 region is CASSPGPAEQFF. The CDR3 coding sequence is TGTGCCAGCAGCCCCGGGCCGGCTGAGCAGTTCTTC.

Only a few counts were recorded for this clonotype. The chain carries TRBV6-5 and TRBJ2-7, with 10 nucleotides matching TRBD1. The CDR3 is 13 residues long. The V and J ends lost 8 bases and 5 bases, in that order; junction bases with no gene match: 6. CDR1 and CDR2 (germline): MNHEY, SVGAGI. The CDR3 loop reads CASGQGGVNEQYF. The CDR3 coding sequence is TGTGCCAGCGGACAGGGGGGCGTGAACGAGCAGTACTTC.